Below are 26 T cell receptor beta chains sequenced from a single sample in a study of CD8 T cells in ankylosing spondylitis (dated by TCRdb to 2017 to 2019). The method was 5' RACE. Sequencing was carried out with an Illumina HiSeq 2500. TCRdb redid the processing of the public reads, applying fastp at Q25 and MiXCR, and retained in-frame beta chains. Duplicate CDR3 protein sequences are folded into a single record with the most common DNA and genes. The table for this sample lists about 96,000 distinct CDR3 sequences; under 30% of them were counted only once. Together, the top ten hold around 56% of the sample. Sequencing was performed on blood, either unsorted or a sorted T cell fraction (not recorded which). The receptors were sampled from a male donor with ankylosing spondylitis or in good health (not recorded which).

This clonotype was seen a handful of times. V and J are TRBV29-1 and TRBJ2-5, with D maybe TRBD2 (7 bases). CDR1 is SQVTM, CDR2 ANQGSEA, per germline. The CDR3 is made up of 16 amino acids. V shed 6 bases and J shed 5 bases, with 25 bases lying between them. The CDR3 reads CSVQGTTDWRGETQYF. The CDR3 coding sequence is TGCAGCGTCCAAGGGACTACCGATTGGAGGGGGGAGACCCAGTACTTC.

The chain has TRBV12-3 or TRBV12-4 and TRBJ2-1; 7 positions match TRBD2. J lost 7 bases, V lost 4 bases, and 10 bases had no gene match. The CDR3 covers 15 residues. The CDR3 DNA is TGTGCCAGCAGTTCCCCGCCTAGCGGAGGGAATGAGCAGTTCTTC. Its translation: CASSSPPSGGNEQFF.

This clonotype was seen a handful of times. The gene calls are TRBV11-2 and TRBJ2-2; D is ambiguous. Germline CDR1 is SGHAT and CDR2 is FQNNGV. Between the trimmed V and J ends, which lost 4 bases and 1 base, there was a span of 13 bases. There are 16 residues in the CDR3. This CDR3 reads CASSYGSFLNTGELFF. The CDR3 DNA is TGTGCCAGCAGCTACGGTAGTTTTTTGAACACCGGGGAGCTGTTTTTT. The variable domain in full, completed from reference TRBV11-2 and TRBJ2-2, reads EAGVAQSPRYKIIEKRQSVAFWCNPISGHATLYWYQQILGQGPKLLIQFQNNGVVDDSQLPKDRFSAERLKGVDSTLKIQPAKLEDSAVYLCASSYGSFLNTGELFFGEGSRLTVL.

Only a few counts were recorded for this clonotype. In DNA, the CDR3 is TGTGCCACCAGCAGAGGGGACGGGTATGGCTACACCTTC. Encoded protein: CATSRGDGYGYTF. The rearrangement links TRBV15 to TRBJ1-2; TRBD1 might be the D (5 bases). The V end lost 1 base, the J end lost 5 bases, and 8 bases lay between the germline ends. In germline, CDR1 is LNHNV, CDR2 YYDKDF (reference sequence). This CDR3 spans 13 amino acids.

This clonotype was recorded a few times. The V call is TRBV2, the J call TRBJ2-7; tentative D call: TRBD1 (6 bases). V lost 3 bases, J lost 2 bases, and 8 bases lay in between. Germline V CDR1 and CDR2: SNHLY, FYNNEI. The CDR3 is 13 residues long. The CDR3 sequence is CASSEDRPYEQYV. CDR3 nucleotide sequence: TGTGCCAGCAGTGAGGACAGACCCTACGAGCAGTACGTC.

The table lists this clonotype with a few counts. V is TRBV9 and J is TRBJ1-3; D call uncertain. CDR3 length: 17 residues. V was shortened by 2 bases and J by 3 bases, with 18 bases between the two germline ends. Germline V CDR1 and CDR2: SGDLS, YYNGEE. CDR3 region: CASSVAFSPFVGNTIYF. The CDR3, as DNA: TGTGCCAGCAGCGTGGCATTCTCTCCCTTCGTTGGAAACACCATATATTTT.

V is TRBV5-4 and J is TRBJ2-7, with 9 bases identical to TRBD2. Trimming at V came to 4 bases and at J to 2 bases, leaving 10 bases not matched to a gene. Germline V gene lookup returns CDR1 SGHNT and CDR2 YYREEE (reference sequence). The CDR3 length is 16 residues. The CDR3 reads CASSLLLSGSTYEQYF. CDR3 in DNA: TGTGCCAGCAGCCTTCTCCTTAGCGGGAGTACCTACGAGCAGTACTTC.

This clonotype occurred a few times. The chain recombines TRBV7-9 with TRBJ2-6; D is unclear. The V gene's germline CDR1 is SEHNR and CDR2 FQNEAQ (reference sequence). The CDR3 runs 15 residues. V lost 1 base to trimming and J lost 4 bases, with 8 bases between them. CDR3 nucleotide sequence: TGTGCCAGCAGCTTAGATGGTAGAGGGGCCAACGTCCTGACTTTC. This sequence encodes CASSLDGRGANVLTF.

DNA for the CDR3: TGTGCCAGCAGCCCCGCATCACAGTCACCCCTCCACTTT. Its translation: CASSPASQSPLHF. The rearrangement joins TRBV3-1 to TRBJ1-6; D gene unclear. Germline V lookup: CDR1 LGHDT, CDR2 YNNKEL (reference sequence). The V gene lost 4 bases and the J gene lost 10 bases, with 11 bases spanning the gap. CDR3 length: 13 amino acids.

The V call is TRBV7-9, the J call TRBJ2-1; D gene uncertain. Germline assignment: CDR1 SEHNR and CDR2 FQNEAQ (reference sequence). Trimming stripped 0 bases from V and 8 bases from J, with 5 bases between. The CDR3 sequence is 12 residues long. CDR3 nucleotides: TGTGCCAGCAGCTTAGCCCGGGATGAGCAGTTCTTC. Amino acids: CASSLARDEQFF.

This clonotype was seen at least ten times. The V call is TRBV12-3 or TRBV12-4, the J call TRBJ2-7, with 11 bases fitting TRBD1. Losses at the gene ends were 6 bases for V and 3 bases for J; bases not matched to a gene: 7. The CDR3 is 15 residues long. The CDR3 protein is CASSDPGQGGYEQYF. The CDR3 region has the DNA TGTGCCAGCAGCGACCCGGGACAGGGGGGCTACGAGCAGTACTTC.

This clonotype was seen a few times. The V gene is TRBV5-6, the J gene TRBJ1-2; 11 bases align to TRBD1. CDR1 and CDR2 from the germline V gene are SGHDT and YYEEEE. V shed 4 bases, J shed 2 bases, and the junction held 1 base outside the gene matches. The CDR3 has 14 residues. In DNA, the CDR3 is TGTGCCAGCAGCCGGGACAGGGGGAACTATGGCTACACCTTC. This codes for CASSRDRGNYGYTF.

The chain couples TRBV20-1 to TRBJ2-7; a possible D gene is TRBD2 (6 bases). In germline, CDR1 is DFQATT, CDR2 SNEGSKA (reference sequence). V lost 1 base to trimming and J lost 0 bases, with 13 bases between them. The CDR3 has 15 residues. CDR3 loop: CSARGGARVSYEQYF. CDR3 DNA sequence: TGCAGTGCTAGAGGCGGGGCCAGGGTCTCCTACGAGCAGTACTTC.

The V gene is TRBV27, the J gene TRBJ1-2; D ambiguous. The CDR3 loop spans 13 amino acids. V lost 5 bases, J lost 5 bases, and 12 bases lay in between. From germline, CDR1 is MNHEY and CDR2 SMNVEV (reference sequence). The CDR3 DNA reads TGTGCCAGCAGTCCGCAGTCCCCGTATGGCTACACCTTC. Amino acid sequence: CASSPQSPYGYTF.

This clonotype came up many times. The J gene is TRBJ2-3, the V gene TRBV11-2; 10 nucleotides match TRBD1. Germline values: CDR1 SGHAT, CDR2 FQNNGV. The CDR3 is 19 residues long. After removal of 4 bases from V and 2 bases from J, the junction contained 15 bases not matched to a gene. The CDR3 nucleotides are TGTGCCAGCAGCTCGCAGGGTGGGACAGGGGTGCCCCACACAGATACGCAGTATTTT. This gives the protein CASSSQGGTGVPHTDTQYF.

This chain joins TRBV7-8 and TRBJ2-1, with 14 bases aligning to TRBD2. Germline loops: CDR1 SGHVS, CDR2 FQNEAQ. J lost 3 bases, V lost 5 bases, and 9 bases had no gene match. This CDR3 contains 18 residues. DNA for the CDR3: TGTGCCAGCAGCCCGAGACTAGCGGGGGGGCCTAGCTACAATGAGCAGTTCTTC. Amino acids: CASSPRLAGGPSYNEQFF.

The genes are TRBV20-1 and TRBJ2-2; D gene uncertain. V shed 3 bases and J shed 6 bases, with 11 bases lying between them. This CDR3 region has 13 residues. Germline CDR1 reads DFQATT; CDR2 reads SNEGSKA (reference sequence). The CDR3, as DNA: TGCAGTGCTAGGGATAAACGGGCCGGGGAGCTGTTTTTT. It specifies CSARDKRAGELFF.

The genes are TRBV5-1 and TRBJ2-1; 10 bases agree with TRBD2. Trimming removed 7 bases from V and 3 bases from J; junction bases left unmatched: 10. Germline-derived CDR1 and CDR2 are SGHRS and YFSETQ. The CDR3 covers 16 residues. The CDR3 reads CASGGASGGLYNEQFF. CDR3 sequence (DNA): TGCGCCAGCGGGGGAGCTAGCGGGGGACTCTACAATGAGCAGTTCTTC.

V usage is TRBV12-3 or TRBV12-4 and J usage is TRBJ1-4; 8 nucleotides agree with TRBD1. The CDR3 has 15 residues. With V trimmed by 0 bases and J by 4 bases, 1 base remained unmatched. As DNA, the CDR3 is TGTGCCAGCAGTTTAGCGACAGGGGTTAATGAAAAACTGTTTTTT. Translated: CASSLATGVNEKLFF.

This clonotype was recorded many times. The chain employs TRBV29-1 and TRBJ1-2; TRBD1 matches 9 bases. The CDR3 length is 12 residues. The ends lost 4 bases at V and 6 bases at J; junction bases unmatched: 3. From germline, CDR1 is SQVTM and CDR2 ANQGSEA. CDR3 DNA: TGCAGCGTTGGGGACAGGGTAGATGGCTACACCTTC. Amino acids: CSVGDRVDGYTF.

The chain combines TRBV12-3 or TRBV12-4 with TRBJ2-1; 10 positions agree with TRBD2. V lost 10 bases and J lost 0; bases outside the gene matches: 6. The length of the CDR3 is 15 residues. The CDR3 coding sequence is TGTGCCACAAAAAGCGGGAGGGGCTCCTACAATGAGCAGTTCTTC. Translated, it gives CATKSGRGSYNEQFF.

This clonotype has only a few counts. V usage is TRBV7-9 and J usage is TRBJ2-7, with D perhaps matching TRBD1 or TRBD2 (7 bases each). V was clipped by 5 bases and J by 6 bases, with 11 bases between them. Germline V gene sequence: CDR1 SEHNR, CDR2 FQNEAQ (reference sequence). The length of the CDR3 is 12 residues. The CDR3 DNA reads TGTGCCAGCAGCCCAGGGGGGGCCGAGCAGTACTTC. Residues: CASSPGGAEQYF.

The chain combines TRBV20-1 with TRBJ2-1, with 7 nucleotides matching TRBD1. The germline V gene encodes CDR1 DFQATT and CDR2 SNEGSKA (reference sequence). The CDR3 runs 12 residues. With V trimmed by 6 bases and J by 6 bases, 5 bases remained unmatched. Here the CDR3 DNA reads TGCAGTGCCACGGGACAGAGCAATGAGCAGTTCTTC. This gives the protein CSATGQSNEQFF.

The gene calls are TRBV5-1 and TRBJ2-7; D possibly corresponds to TRBD2 (6 bases). The ends were cut back, 3 bases at V and 0 bases at J, with 10 bases in the middle. CDR1 SGHRS and CDR2 YFSETQ come from the germline V gene. The CDR3 covers 14 residues. CDR3 loop: CASSSGSSSYEQYF. The CDR3 nucleotides are TGCGCCAGCAGCTCCGGGAGCAGCTCCTACGAGCAGTACTTC.

J is TRBJ2-3 and V is TRBV27; unclear D gene. Germline CDR1 reads MNHEY; CDR2 reads SMNVEV (reference sequence). This CDR3 comprises 16 residues. Trimming cost V 0 bases and J 5 bases, with 15 bases left between them. This chain's CDR3 is CASSLSGLAGGDTQYF. CDR3 DNA sequence: TGTGCCAGCAGTTTATCAGGTCTGGCAGGCGGAGATACGCAGTATTTT.

Only a few counts were recorded for this clonotype. V and J are TRBV5-1 and TRBJ2-5; TRBD1 matches 9 bases. V gave up 4 bases and J gave up 3 bases; unmatched junction bases: 13. The CDR3 has 17 residues. Germline CDR1 reads SGHRS; CDR2 reads YFSETQ. For the CDR3, the DNA is TGCGCCAGCAGCGCCCGGGACAGGGTGTTGGTGGAAGAGACCCAGTACTTC. It encodes CASSARDRVLVEETQYF.